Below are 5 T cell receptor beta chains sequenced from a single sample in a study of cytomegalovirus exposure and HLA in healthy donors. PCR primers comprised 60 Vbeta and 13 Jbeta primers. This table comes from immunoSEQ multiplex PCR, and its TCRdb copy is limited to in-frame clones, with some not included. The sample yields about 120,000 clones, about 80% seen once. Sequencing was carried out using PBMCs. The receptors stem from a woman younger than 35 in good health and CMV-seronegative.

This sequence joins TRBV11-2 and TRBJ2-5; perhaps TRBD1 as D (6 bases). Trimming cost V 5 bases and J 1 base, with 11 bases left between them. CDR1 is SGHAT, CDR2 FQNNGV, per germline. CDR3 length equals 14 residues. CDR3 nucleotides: TGTGCCAGCAGCCTGGGACAACTCCAAGAGACCCAGTACTTC. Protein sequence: CASSLGQLQETQYF.

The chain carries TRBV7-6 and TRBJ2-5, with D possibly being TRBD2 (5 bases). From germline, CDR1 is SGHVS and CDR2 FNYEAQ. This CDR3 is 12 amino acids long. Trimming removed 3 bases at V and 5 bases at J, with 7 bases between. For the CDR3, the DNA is TGTGCCAGCAGCTTGACTAAGGAGACCCAGTACTTC. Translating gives CASSLTKETQYF.

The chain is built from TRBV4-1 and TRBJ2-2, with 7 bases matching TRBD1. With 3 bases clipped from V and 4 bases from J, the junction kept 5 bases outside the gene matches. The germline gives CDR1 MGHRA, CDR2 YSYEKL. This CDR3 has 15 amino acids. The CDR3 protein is CASSHLDRATGELFF. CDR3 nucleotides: TGCGCCAGCAGCCATTTAGACAGGGCCACCGGGGAGCTGTTTTTT.

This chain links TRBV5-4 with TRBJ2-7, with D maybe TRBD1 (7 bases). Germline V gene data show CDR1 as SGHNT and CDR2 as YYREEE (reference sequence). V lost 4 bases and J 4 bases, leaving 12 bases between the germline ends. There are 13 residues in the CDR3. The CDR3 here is CASSETGRYEQYF. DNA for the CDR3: TGTGCCAGCAGCGAGACAGGGAGGTACGAGCAGTACTTC.

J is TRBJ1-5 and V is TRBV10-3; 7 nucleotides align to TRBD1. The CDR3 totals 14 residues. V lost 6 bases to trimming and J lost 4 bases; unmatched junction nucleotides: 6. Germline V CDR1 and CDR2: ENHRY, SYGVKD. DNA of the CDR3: TGTGCCATCAGCGACAGGGTGGATAATCAGCCCCAGCATTTT. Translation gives CAISDRVDNQPQHF.